This T cell receptor beta chain was sequenced in a study of beta chain features in type 1 diabetes. About the research overall: Across the samples, 107,917,701 sorted cells were examined in total.

Overall study findings and caveats: Among patients, naive, central memory and Treg TCRB repertoires appeared more similar than among healthy donors. Type 1 diabetes patients showed fewer insertions and more deletions at VDJ junctions.

Sorting based on CD45RO/CCR7/CD25/CD127/CD95/CD27 separated CD4+ naive, central memory, regulatory and stem cell-like memory cells. Regarding this clone: Its cognate antigen is unknown.

Every isolated RNA sample was fully reverse transcribed, so sequencing captured expressed TCRB transcripts. This table comes from immunoSEQ multiplex PCR, and its TCRdb copy is limited to in-frame clones, with some not included. The table shows roughly 290,000 clones, with 8% occurring only once. The source material was central memory CD4+ T cells from blood. This clonotype originated in a woman younger than 35 in good health.

CDR3 DNA sequence: TGTGCCAGTAGTATCGGGGGGACAGTGAATCAGCCCCAGCATTTT. Residues: CASSIGGTVNQPQHF. The chain is built from TRBV19 and TRBJ1-5; TRBD1 aligns across 7 bases. Germline CDR1 reads LNHDA; CDR2 reads SQIVND (reference sequence). The CDR3 length is 15 residues. The ends lost 3 bases at V and 4 bases at J; junction bases unmatched: 6. Looking up the rest from reference TRBV19 and TRBJ1-5 gives the full variable domain: DGGITQSPKYLFRKEGQNVTLSCEQNLNHDAMYWYRQDPGQGLRLIYYSQIVNDFQKGDIAEGYSVSREKKESFPLTVTSAQKNPTAFYLCASSIGGTVNQPQHFGDGTRLSIL.